This TCR beta chain was found in a study of regulatory T cells in long-lasting Graves disease. Regarding the study as a whole: Sample size, which was small, may have reduced accuracy.

Details on this clonotype: Antigen specificity is unknown. This sequence may be a read error, since a much larger clone differs from it by one base.

Sequencing libraries for TCR beta were prepared with iRepertoire HTBI primers and Arm-PCR of CDR3 regions. TCRdb itself ran the multiplex PCR reads through MiXCR, one entry per CDR3 protein. Found here are 440,000 or so distinct CDR3 sequences, about 15% of them singletons; the top ten hold 16%. In germline, CDR1 is SGDLS, CDR2 YYNGEE. Trimming at V came to 3 bases and at J to 7 bases, leaving 4 bases not matched to a gene. This CDR3 region has 13 residues. Described time point: newly diagnosed GD, antithyroid drugs for less than 3 months. From RNA extracted from PBMCs, the TCR library was made. This sample also appeared in a second study, on T cells in Graves' hyperthyroidism and ophthalmopathy.

This sequence was found in a woman in her 30s with Graves disease. The J gene is TRBJ1-2, the V gene TRBV9; TRBD1 aligns across 9 bases. The material was peripheral blood mononuclear cells (PBMCs), obtained at new diagnosis, from a patient treated with antithyroid drugs. The CDR3 spells CASSAGQGSGYTF. In DNA form, the CDR3 reads TGTGCCAGCAGCGCCGGACAGGGGAGTGGCTACACCTTC.